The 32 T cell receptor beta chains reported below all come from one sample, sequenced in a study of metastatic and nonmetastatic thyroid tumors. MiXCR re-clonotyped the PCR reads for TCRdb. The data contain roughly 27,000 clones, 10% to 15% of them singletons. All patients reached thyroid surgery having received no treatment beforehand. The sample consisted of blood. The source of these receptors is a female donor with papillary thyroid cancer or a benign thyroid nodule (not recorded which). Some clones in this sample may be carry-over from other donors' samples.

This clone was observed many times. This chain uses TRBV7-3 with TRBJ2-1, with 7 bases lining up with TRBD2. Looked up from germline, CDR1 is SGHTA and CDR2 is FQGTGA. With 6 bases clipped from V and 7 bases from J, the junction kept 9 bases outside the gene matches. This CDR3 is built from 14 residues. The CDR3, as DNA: TGTGCCAGCAGTCCCCCTGGCGGGAGTAATGAGCAGTTCTTC. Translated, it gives CASSPPGGSNEQFF.

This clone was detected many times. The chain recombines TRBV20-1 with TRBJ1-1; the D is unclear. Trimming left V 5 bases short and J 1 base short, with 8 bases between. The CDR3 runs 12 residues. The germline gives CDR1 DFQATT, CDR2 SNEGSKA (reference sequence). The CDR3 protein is CSAPRQNTEAFF. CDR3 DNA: TGCAGTGCTCCCCGACAGAACACTGAAGCTTTCTTT.

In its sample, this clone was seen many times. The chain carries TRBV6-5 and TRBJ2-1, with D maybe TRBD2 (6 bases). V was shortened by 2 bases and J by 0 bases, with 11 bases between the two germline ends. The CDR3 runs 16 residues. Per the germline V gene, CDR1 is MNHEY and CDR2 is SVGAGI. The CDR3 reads CASSYVGRSSYNEQFF. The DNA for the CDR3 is TGTGCCAGCAGTTACGTTGGGAGGAGCTCCTACAATGAGCAGTTCTTC.

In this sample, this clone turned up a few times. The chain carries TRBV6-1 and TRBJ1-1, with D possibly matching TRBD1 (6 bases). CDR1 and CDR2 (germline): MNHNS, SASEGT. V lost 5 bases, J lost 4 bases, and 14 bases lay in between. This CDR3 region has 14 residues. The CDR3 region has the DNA TGTGCCAGCAGTCCACAGGGAGGGGTCACTGAAGCTTTCTTT. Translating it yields CASSPQGGVTEAFF.

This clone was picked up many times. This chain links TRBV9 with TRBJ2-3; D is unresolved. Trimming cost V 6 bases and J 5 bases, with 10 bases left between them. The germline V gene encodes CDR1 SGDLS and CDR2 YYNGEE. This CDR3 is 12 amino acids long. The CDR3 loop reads CASTDLGDTQYF. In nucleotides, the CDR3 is TGTGCCAGCACCGACCTCGGAGATACGCAGTATTTT.

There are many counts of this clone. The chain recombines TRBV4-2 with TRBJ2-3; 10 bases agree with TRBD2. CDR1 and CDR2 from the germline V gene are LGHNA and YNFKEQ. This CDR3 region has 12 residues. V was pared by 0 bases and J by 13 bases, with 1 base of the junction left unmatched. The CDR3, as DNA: TGTGCCAGCAGCCAAGAAGGGACTAGCGAGTATTTT. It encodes CASSQEGTSEYF.

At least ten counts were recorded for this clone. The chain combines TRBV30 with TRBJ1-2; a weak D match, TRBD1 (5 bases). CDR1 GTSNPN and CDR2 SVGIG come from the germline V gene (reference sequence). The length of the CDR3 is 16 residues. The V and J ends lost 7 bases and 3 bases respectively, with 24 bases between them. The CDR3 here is CASLDKAGSFYYGYTF. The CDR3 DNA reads TGTGCCTCCCTTGATAAGGCAGGGAGTTTTTACTATGGCTACACCTTC.

CDR3 sequence reads: CASSLLLAGASYNEQFF. The CDR3 region has the DNA TGTGCCAGCAGCTTACTACTCGCAGGGGCCTCCTACAATGAGCAGTTCTTC. V gene TRBV5-6 combines with J gene TRBJ2-1, with D perhaps matching TRBD1 (6 bases). V lost 2 bases to trimming and J lost 0 bases, with 15 bases between them. The CDR3 is made up of 17 amino acids. Germline V gene data show CDR1 as SGHDT and CDR2 as YYEEEE.

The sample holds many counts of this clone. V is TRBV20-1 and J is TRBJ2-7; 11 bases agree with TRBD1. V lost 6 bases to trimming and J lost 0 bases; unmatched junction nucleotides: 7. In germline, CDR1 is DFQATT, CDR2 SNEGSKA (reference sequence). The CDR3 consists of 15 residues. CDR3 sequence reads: CSAQTGTGGSYEQYF. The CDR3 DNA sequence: TGCAGTGCCCAGACCGGGACAGGGGGCTCCTACGAGCAGTACTTC.

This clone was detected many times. The DNA for the CDR3 is TGTGCCACCAGCAGGGACACGGCCTACAATGAGCAGTTCTTC. This translates into CATSRDTAYNEQFF. The chain joins TRBV15 to TRBJ2-1, with D tentatively TRBD1 (5 bases). Germline loops: CDR1 LNHNV, CDR2 YYDKDF (reference sequence). The V and J ends lost 3 bases and 2 bases respectively, with 8 bases between them. The CDR3 spans 14 residues.

This CDR3 reads CASSSGPTGSYEQYF. DNA for the CDR3: TGTGCCAGCAGTTCGGGCCCTACCGGCTCCTACGAGCAGTACTTC. V gene TRBV6-5 combines with J gene TRBJ2-7, with D unclear. V lost 4 bases to trimming and J lost 0 bases, with 13 bases between them. Germline assignment: CDR1 MNHEY and CDR2 SVGAGI. This CDR3 region has 15 residues.

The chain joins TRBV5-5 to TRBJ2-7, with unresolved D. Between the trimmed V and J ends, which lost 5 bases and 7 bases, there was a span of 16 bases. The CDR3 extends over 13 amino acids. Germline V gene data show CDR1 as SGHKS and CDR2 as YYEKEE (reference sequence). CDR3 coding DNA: TGTGCCAGCAGTCACCCTAGTACGGATGAGCAGTACTTC. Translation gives CASSHPSTDEQYF.

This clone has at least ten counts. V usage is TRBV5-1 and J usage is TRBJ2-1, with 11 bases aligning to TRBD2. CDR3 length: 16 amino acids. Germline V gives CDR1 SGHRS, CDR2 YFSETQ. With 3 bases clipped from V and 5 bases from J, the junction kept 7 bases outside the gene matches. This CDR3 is CASSSRLAGGNNEQFF. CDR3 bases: TGCGCCAGCAGCTCCCGGCTAGCGGGAGGTAACAATGAGCAGTTCTTC. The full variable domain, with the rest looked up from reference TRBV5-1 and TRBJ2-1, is KAGVTQTPRYLIKTRGQQVTLSCSPISGHRSVSWYQQTPGQGLQFLFEYFSETQRNKGNFPGRFSGRQFSNSRSEMNVSTLELGDSALYLCASSSRLAGGNNEQFFGPGTRLTVL.

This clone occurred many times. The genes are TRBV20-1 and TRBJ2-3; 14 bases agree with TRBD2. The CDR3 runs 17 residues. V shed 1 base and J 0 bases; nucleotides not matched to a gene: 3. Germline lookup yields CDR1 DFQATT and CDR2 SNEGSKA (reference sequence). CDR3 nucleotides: TGCAGTGCTAGAGCCGGGACTAGCGGGAGTAGCACAGATACGCAGTATTTT. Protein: CSARAGTSGSSTDTQYF.

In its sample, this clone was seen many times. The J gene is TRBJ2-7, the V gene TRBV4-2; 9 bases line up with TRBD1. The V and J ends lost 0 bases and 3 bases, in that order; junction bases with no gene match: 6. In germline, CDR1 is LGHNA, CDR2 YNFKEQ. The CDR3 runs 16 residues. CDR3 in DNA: TGTGCCAGCAGCCAAGACGGGACAGGGTTATTCTACGAGCAGTACTTC. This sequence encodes CASSQDGTGLFYEQYF.

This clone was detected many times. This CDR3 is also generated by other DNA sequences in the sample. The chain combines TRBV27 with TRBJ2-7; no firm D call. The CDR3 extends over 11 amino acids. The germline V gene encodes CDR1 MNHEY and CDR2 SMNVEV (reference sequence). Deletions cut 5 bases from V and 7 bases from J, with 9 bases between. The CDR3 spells CASSHRGEQYF. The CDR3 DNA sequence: TGTGCCAGCAGTCACCGAGGAGAGCAGTACTTC.

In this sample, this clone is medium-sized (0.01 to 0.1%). CDR3 coding DNA: TGTGCCATCAGTGAAAACAATGGGGACGGAGGGATCTATGGCTACACCTTC. As protein: CAISENNGDGGIYGYTF. The chain links TRBV10-3 to TRBJ1-2, with D possibly matching TRBD1 (5 bases). Between the trimmed V and J ends, which lost 3 bases and 4 bases, there was a span of 21 bases. The CDR3 is made up of 17 amino acids. The germline V gene encodes CDR1 ENHRY and CDR2 SYGVKD.

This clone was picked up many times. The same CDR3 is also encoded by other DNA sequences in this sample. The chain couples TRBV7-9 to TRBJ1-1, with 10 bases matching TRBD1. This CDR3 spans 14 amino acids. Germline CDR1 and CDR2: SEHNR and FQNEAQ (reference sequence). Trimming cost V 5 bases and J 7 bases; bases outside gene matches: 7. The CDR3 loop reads CASSRQGAPHEAFF. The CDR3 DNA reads TGTGCCAGCAGCCGACAGGGGGCTCCCCATGAAGCTTTCTTT.

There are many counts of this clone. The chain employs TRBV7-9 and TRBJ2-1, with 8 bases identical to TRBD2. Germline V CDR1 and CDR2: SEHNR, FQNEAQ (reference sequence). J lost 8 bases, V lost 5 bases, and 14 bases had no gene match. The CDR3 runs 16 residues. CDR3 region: CASSPPGTRTLDEQFF. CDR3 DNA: TGTGCCAGCAGCCCCCCCGGGACTAGGACCTTAGATGAGCAGTTCTTC.

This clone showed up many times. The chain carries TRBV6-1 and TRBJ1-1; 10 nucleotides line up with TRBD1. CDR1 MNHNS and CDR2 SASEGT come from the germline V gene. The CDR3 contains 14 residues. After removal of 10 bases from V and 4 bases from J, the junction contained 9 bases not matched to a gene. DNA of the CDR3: TGTGCCATCACCGGGACAGGGGACAGCACTGAAGCTTTCTTT. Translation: CAITGTGDSTEAFF.

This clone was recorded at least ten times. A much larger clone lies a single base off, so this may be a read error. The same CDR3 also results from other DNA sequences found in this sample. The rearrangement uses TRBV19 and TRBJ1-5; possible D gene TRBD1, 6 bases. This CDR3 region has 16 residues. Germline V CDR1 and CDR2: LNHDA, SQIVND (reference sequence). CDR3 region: CASSIGGGRGNQPQHF. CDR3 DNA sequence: TGTGCCAGTAGTATAGGGGGGGGCAGGGGCAATCAGCCTCAGCATTTT.

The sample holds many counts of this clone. DNA for the CDR3: TGTGCCAGCAGTCCCGACAGGGCGCTCAATCAGCCCCAGCATTTT. The encoded protein is CASSPDRALNQPQHF. V gene TRBV12-3 or TRBV12-4 combines with J gene TRBJ1-5, with 7 bases fitting TRBD1. The CDR3 consists of 15 residues. The junction had 7 bases not matched to a gene; V was cut back by 5 bases and J by 3 bases.

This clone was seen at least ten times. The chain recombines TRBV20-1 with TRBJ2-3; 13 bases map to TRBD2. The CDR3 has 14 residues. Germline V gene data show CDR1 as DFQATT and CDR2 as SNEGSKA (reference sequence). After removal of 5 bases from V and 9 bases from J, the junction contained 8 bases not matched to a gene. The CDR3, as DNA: TGCAGTGCTCTCCGGACTAGCGGGAGAGGCACGCAGTATTTT. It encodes CSALRTSGRGTQYF.

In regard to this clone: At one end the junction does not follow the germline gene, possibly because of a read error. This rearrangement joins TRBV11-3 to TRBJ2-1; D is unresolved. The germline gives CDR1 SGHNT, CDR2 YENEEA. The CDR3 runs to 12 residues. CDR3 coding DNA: TGTGCCATCAGCTTAGTTCCGGATGAGCAGTTCTTC. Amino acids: CAISLVPDEQFF.

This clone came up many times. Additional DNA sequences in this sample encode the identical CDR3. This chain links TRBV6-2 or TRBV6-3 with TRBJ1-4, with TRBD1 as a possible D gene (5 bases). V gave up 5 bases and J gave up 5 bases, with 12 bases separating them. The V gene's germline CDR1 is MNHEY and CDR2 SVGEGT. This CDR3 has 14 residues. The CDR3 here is CASSHRDVNEKLFF. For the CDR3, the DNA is TGTGCCAGCAGTCATCGGGACGTAAATGAAAAACTGTTTTTT.

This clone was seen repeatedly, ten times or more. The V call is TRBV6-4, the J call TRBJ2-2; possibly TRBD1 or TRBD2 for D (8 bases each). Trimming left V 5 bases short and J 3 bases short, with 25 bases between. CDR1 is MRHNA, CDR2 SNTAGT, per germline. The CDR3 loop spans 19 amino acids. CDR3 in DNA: TGTGCCAGCAGTCCCGGACAGGGAGCGGGAGAGGTGCACACCGGGGAGCTGTTTTTT. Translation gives CASSPGQGAGEVHTGELFF.

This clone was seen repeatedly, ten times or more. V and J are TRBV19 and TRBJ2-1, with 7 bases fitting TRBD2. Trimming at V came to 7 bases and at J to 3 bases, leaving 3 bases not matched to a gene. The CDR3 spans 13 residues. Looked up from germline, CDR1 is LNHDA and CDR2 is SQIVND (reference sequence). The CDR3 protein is CASIASGYNEQFF. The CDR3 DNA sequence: TGTGCCAGTATCGCTAGCGGCTACAATGAGCAGTTCTTC.

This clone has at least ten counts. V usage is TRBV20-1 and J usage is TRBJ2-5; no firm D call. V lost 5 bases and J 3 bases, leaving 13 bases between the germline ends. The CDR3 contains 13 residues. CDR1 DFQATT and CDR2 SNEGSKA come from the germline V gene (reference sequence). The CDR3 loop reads CSAPSPAKETQYF. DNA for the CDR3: TGCAGTGCTCCTTCCCCCGCCAAAGAGACCCAGTACTTC.

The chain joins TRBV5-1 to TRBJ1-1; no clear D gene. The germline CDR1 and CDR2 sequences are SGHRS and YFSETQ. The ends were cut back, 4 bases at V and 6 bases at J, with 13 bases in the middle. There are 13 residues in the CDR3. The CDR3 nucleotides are TGCGCCAGCAGCCCCGGGTCTACGCCTGAAGCTTTCTTT. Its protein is CASSPGSTPEAFF.

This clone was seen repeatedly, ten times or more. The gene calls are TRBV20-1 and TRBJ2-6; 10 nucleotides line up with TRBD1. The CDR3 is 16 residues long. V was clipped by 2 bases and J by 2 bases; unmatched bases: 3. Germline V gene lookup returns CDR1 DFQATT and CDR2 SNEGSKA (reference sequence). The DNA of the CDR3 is TGCAGTGCTAGAAGACAGGGGGCAACTGGGGCCAACGTCCTGACTTTC. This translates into CSARRQGATGANVLTF.

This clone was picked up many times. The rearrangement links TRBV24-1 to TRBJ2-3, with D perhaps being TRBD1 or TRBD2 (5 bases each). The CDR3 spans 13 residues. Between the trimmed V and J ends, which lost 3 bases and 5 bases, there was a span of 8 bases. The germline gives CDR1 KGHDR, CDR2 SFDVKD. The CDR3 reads CATSDRDGDTQYF. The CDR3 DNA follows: TGTGCCACCAGTGATCGGGACGGAGATACGCAGTATTTT.

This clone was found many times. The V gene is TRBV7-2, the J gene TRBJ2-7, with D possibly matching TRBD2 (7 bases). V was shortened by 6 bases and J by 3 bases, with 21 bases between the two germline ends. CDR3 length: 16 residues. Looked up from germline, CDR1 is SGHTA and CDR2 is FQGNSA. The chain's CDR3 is CASSFSRGAGGYEQYF. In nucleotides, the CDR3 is TGTGCCAGCAGTTTTTCTCGGGGGGCTGGGGGCTACGAGCAGTACTTC.